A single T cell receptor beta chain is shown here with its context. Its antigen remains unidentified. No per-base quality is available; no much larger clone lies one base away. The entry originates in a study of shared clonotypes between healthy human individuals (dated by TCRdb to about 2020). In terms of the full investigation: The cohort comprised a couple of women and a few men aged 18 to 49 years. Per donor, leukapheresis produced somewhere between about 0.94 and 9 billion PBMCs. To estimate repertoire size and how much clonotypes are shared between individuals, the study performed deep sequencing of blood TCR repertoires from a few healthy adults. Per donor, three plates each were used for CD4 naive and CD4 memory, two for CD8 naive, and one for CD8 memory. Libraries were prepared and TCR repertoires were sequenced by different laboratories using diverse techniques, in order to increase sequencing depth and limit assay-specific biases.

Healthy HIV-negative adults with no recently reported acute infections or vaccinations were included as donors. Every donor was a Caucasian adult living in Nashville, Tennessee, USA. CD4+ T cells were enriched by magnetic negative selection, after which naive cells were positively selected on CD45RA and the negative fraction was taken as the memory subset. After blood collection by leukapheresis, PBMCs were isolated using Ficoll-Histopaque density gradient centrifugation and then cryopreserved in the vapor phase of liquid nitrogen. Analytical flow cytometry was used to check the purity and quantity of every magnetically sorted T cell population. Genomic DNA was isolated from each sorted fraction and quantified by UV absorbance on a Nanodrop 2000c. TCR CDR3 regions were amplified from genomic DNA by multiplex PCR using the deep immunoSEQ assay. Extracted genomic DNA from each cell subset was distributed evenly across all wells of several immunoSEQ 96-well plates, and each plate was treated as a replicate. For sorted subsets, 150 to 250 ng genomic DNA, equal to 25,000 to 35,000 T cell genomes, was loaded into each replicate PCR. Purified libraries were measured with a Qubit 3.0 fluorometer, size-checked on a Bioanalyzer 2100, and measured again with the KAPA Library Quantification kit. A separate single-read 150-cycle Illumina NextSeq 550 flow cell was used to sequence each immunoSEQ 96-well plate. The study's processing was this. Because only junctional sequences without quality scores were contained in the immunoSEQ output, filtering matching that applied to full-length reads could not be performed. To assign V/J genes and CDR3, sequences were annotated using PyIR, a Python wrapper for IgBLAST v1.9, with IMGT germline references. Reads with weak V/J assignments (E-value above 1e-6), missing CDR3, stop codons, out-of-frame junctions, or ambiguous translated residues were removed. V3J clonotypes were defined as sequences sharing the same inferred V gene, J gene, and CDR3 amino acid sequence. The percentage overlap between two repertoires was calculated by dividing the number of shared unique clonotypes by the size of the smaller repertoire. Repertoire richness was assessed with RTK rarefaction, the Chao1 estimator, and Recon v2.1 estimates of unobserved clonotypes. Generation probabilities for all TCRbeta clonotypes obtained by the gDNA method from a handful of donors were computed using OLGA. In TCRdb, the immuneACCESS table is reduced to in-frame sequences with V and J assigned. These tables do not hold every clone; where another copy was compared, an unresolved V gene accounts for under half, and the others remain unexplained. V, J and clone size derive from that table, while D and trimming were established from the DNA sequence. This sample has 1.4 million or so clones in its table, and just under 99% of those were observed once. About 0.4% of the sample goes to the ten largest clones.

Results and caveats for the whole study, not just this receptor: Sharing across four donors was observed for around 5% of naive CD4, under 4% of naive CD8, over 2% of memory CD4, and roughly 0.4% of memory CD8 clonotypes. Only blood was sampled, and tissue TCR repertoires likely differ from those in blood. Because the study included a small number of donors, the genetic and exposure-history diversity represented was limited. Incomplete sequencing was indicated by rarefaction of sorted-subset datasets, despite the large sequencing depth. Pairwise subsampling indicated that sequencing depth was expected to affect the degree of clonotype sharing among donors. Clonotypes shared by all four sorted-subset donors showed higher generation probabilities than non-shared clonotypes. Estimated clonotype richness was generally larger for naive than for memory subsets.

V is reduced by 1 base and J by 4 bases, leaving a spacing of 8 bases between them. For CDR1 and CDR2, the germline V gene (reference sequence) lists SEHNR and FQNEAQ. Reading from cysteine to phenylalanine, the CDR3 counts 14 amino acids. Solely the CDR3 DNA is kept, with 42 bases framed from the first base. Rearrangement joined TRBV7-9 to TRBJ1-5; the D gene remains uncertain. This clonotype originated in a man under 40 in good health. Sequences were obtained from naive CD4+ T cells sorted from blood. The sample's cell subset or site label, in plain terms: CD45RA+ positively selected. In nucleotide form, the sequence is TGTGCCAGCAGCTTAGTTTCAGAAAATCAGCCCCAGCATTTT. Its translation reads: CASSLVSENQPQHF.